The clone carrying this T cell receptor (beta chain) was seen only once. The repertoire was sequenced with immunoSEQ multiplex PCR; TCRdb's copy has only in-frame clones and lacks some. The data show over 120,000 clones, 75% to 90% seen once. The data derive from a study of T cell responses to AZD1222 COVID-19 vaccine. The sequenced sample was peripheral blood, obtained on day 0 of AZD1222 vaccination. The clonotype was recovered from an adult in good health.

The CDR3 loop is CASSLKQPTIGNTIYF. The CDR3 DNA follows: TGTGCCAGCAGTTTAAAACAGCCTACAATTGGAAACACCATATATTTT. The chain couples TRBV27 to TRBJ1-3; no definite D call. V lost 2 bases, J lost 3 bases, and 14 bases lay in between. CDR1 and CDR2 (germline): MNHEY, SMNVEV (reference sequence). This CDR3 has 16 residues.